This T cell receptor beta chain originates from a study of shared clonotypes between healthy human individuals. Sequenced by immunoSEQ multiplex PCR; TCRdb stores in-frame clones only, minus some. The table records under 120,000 clones, roughly 70% of them present only once. The CDR3 extends over 11 amino acids. Trimming took off 2 bases at V and 4 bases at J, with 6 bases between the two ends. Germline values: CDR1 GTSNPN, CDR2 SVGIG (reference sequence). This receptor was taken from a woman in her 30s in good health. The rearrangement links TRBV30 to TRBJ2-7; D gene unclear. Material for sequencing was memory CD8+ T cells sorted from blood. Documented subset: CD45RO+ cells pooled with CCR7-negative TemRA cells. CDR3 sequence: CAWSMGYEQYF. DNA of the CDR3: TGTGCCTGGAGTATGGGGTACGAGCAGTACTTC.